These 18 T cell receptor beta chains originate from one sample sequenced in a study of blood T cell repertoires in COVID-19. Profiled with immunoSEQ multiplex PCR; TCRdb holds only in-frame clones, not every one. The sample yields just under 350,000 clones, around 83% seen once. Sequencing input: peripheral blood. The source is a man aged 30 to 45 with active or convalescent COVID-19.

The chain couples TRBV25-1 to TRBJ2-2; tentative D call: TRBD2 (6 bases). V dropped 6 bases and J dropped 4 bases, with 15 bases sitting between them. The CDR3 is 15 residues long. Germline assignment: CDR1 MGHDK and CDR2 SYGVNS. In nucleotides, the CDR3 is TGTGCCAGCAGAACCGGGGAGGCGGGCACCGGGGAGCTGTTTTTT. Amino acid sequence: CASRTGEAGTGELFF. Complete variable domain (other parts from reference TRBV25-1 and TRBJ2-2): EADIYQTPRYLVIGTGKKITLECSQTMGHDKMYWYQQDPGMELHLIHYSYGVNSTEKGDLSSESTVSRIRTEHFPLTLESARPSHTSQYLCASRTGEAGTGELFFGEGSRLTVL.

The chain carries TRBV30 and TRBJ1-6; perhaps TRBD1 as D (6 bases). This CDR3 comprises 12 residues. CDR1 and CDR2 (germline): GTSNPN, SVGIG (reference sequence). The V and J ends lost 5 bases and 7 bases respectively, with 9 bases between them. Here the CDR3 reads CAWRTENSPLHF. The DNA for the CDR3 is TGTGCCTGGCGGACAGAAAATTCACCCCTCCACTTT.

This clone was seen once. The chain is built from TRBV24-1 and TRBJ2-5; D is perhaps TRBD1 (5 bases). The CDR3 is 16 amino acids. The germline V and J ends were trimmed by 3 bases and 1 base, with 14 bases remaining between them. The germline gives CDR1 KGHDR, CDR2 SFDVKD. CDR3 loop: CATSDPGDSVQETQYF. In DNA form, the CDR3 reads TGTGCCACCAGTGATCCCGGTGACAGTGTCCAAGAGACCCAGTACTTC.

The chain joins TRBV28 to TRBJ2-5; 8 bases match TRBD2. J was trimmed by 5 bases and V by 6 bases; bases with no gene match: 8. The CDR3 length is 14 residues. The germline CDR1 and CDR2 sequences are MDHEN and SYDVKM. CDR3 amino acids: CASRSAGARETQYF. CDR3 coding DNA: TGTGCCAGCAGGTCAGCGGGAGCGCGGGAGACCCAGTACTTC.

In this sample, this clone turned up many times. The genes are TRBV18 and TRBJ2-1; 8 bases agree with TRBD2. The V gene end was trimmed by 4 bases and the J gene end by 8 bases; junction bases not matched to a gene: 4. The CDR3 loop spans 13 amino acids. Looked up from germline, CDR1 is KGHSH and CDR2 is LQKENI. The CDR3 nucleotides read TGTGCCAGCTCACACGGACTAGCCGATGAGCAGTTCTTC. This sequence encodes CASSHGLADEQFF. The entire variable domain, with the rest obtained from reference TRBV18 and TRBJ2-1, is as follows: NAGVMQNPRHLVRRRGQEARLRCSPMKGHSHVYWYRQLPEEGLKFMVYLQKENIIDESGMPKERFSAEFPKEGPSILRIQQVVRGDSAAYFCASSHGLADEQFFGPGTRLTVL.

V usage is TRBV13 and J usage is TRBJ2-1, with a tentative D call TRBD2 (5 bases). V was cut by 2 bases and J by 3 bases, with 11 bases left in between. The CDR3 extends over 15 amino acids. CDR1 is PRHDT, CDR2 FYEKMQ, per germline (reference sequence). CDR3 sequence reads: CASSLSGSHYNEQFF. CDR3 coding DNA: TGTGCCAGCAGCTTAAGTGGGAGCCACTACAATGAGCAGTTCTTC.

This chain joins TRBV2 and TRBJ1-6; D may be TRBD1 (5 bases). The germline CDR1 and CDR2 sequences are SNHLY and FYNNEI. V lost 11 bases, J lost 7 bases, and 15 bases lay in between. This CDR3 comprises 13 residues. The CDR3, as DNA: TGTGCCGGGGCACAGGTATTCAATTCACCCCTCCACTTT. Its protein product is CAGAQVFNSPLHF.

This sequence joins TRBV7-2 and TRBJ1-5; D is undetermined. V lost 5 bases to trimming and J lost 6 bases, with 11 bases between them. The CDR3 consists of 13 residues. CDR1 is SGHTA, CDR2 FQGNSA, per germline. CDR3 DNA: TGTGCCAGCAGCCTCCCTGCGGGTCAGCCCCAGCATTTT. Amino acid sequence: CASSLPAGQPQHF.

The chain has TRBV4-2 and TRBJ2-7; 12 nucleotides align to TRBD2. The germline gives CDR1 LGHNA, CDR2 YNFKEQ. J gave up 6 bases and V 0 bases, and 12 bases lay outside the gene matches. There are 18 residues in the CDR3. The CDR3 loop reads CASSQDLGAELAGGEQYF. The DNA of the CDR3 is TGTGCCAGCAGCCAAGATCTGGGGGCGGAACTAGCGGGAGGCGAGCAGTACTTC.

This clone has more than one count but fewer than ten. The chain is built from TRBV18 and TRBJ1-5, with 8 bases lining up with TRBD1. This CDR3 has 19 amino acids. Per germline, CDR1 KGHSH and CDR2 LQKENI. Losses at the gene ends were 2 bases for V and 2 bases for J; bases not matched to a gene: 14. CDR3 DNA: TGTGCCAGCTCACCAGGGGACAGGCCGGGGGTAGGGGGCAATCAGCCCCAGCATTTT. As protein: CASSPGDRPGVGGNQPQHF.

This chain links TRBV11-3 with TRBJ1-1, with 7 bases aligning to TRBD1. With V trimmed by 4 bases and J by 1 base, 3 bases remained unmatched. The CDR3 runs 14 residues. Germline V gene lookup returns CDR1 SGHNT and CDR2 YENEEA. This CDR3 reads CASSSGTANTEAFF. CDR3 DNA: TGTGCCAGCAGCTCCGGGACAGCGAACACTGAAGCTTTCTTT. Looking up the rest from reference TRBV11-3 and TRBJ1-1 gives the full variable domain: EAGVVQSPRYKIIEKKQPVAFWCNPISGHNTLYWYLQNLGQGPELLIRYENEEAVDDSQLPKDRFSAERLKGVDSTLKIQPAELGDSAVYLCASSSGTANTEAFFGQGTRLTVV.

This sequence joins TRBV19 and TRBJ2-1; possibly TRBD2 for D (6 bases). Germline CDR1 reads LNHDA; CDR2 reads SQIVND (reference sequence). The CDR3 spans 16 residues. V was trimmed by 10 bases and J by 8 bases, leaving 27 bases between them. CDR3 coding DNA: TGTGCCACCCAATCCTCCGGTCTAGCGTTTAGGGATGAGCAGTTCTTC. Translation gives CATQSSGLAFRDEQFF.

The chain couples TRBV18 to TRBJ1-2, with a weak D call TRBD1 (5 bases). With 2 bases removed from V and 3 bases from J, the gap between germline ends came to 10 bases. Germline V lookup: CDR1 KGHSH, CDR2 LQKENI. The CDR3 is 14 residues long. CDR3 nucleotides: TGTGCCAGCTCACCAAACGCCAGGGACTATGGCTACACCTTC. Protein product: CASSPNARDYGYTF.

This chain uses TRBV30 with TRBJ1-4; no definite D call. With 1 base removed from V and 4 bases from J, the gap between germline ends came to 7 bases. The CDR3 length is 13 residues. Germline V CDR1 and CDR2: GTSNPN, SVGIG (reference sequence). The CDR3 region has the DNA TGTGCCTGGAGTGAATCTATTAATGAAAAACTGTTTTTT. Translated, it gives CAWSESINEKLFF.

V is TRBV5-6 and J is TRBJ1-6; tentatively, D is TRBD1 (6 bases). Trimming removed 2 bases from V and 9 bases from J, with 15 bases in between. Germline loops: CDR1 SGHDT, CDR2 YYEEEE. The CDR3 length is 15 residues. CDR3 in DNA: TGTGCCAGCAGCTTAACGGGCAGGGGAAGTTCACCCCTCCACTTT. This encodes CASSLTGRGSSPLHF.

This chain joins TRBV6-6 and TRBJ2-1; TRBD1 might be the D (6 bases). CDR1 and CDR2 (germline): MNHNY, SVGAGI (reference sequence). Trimming removed 2 bases at V and 4 bases at J, with 12 bases between. This CDR3 comprises 15 residues. The CDR3 here is CASSYDGTTYNEQFF. Here the CDR3 DNA reads TGTGCCAGCAGTTACGACGGGACAACTTACAATGAGCAGTTCTTC.

CDR3 residues: CASSFGGRFVYGYTF. CDR3 in DNA: TGTGCCAGCAGCTTCGGGGGGCGGTTTGTATATGGCTACACCTTC. The chain has TRBV7-9 and TRBJ1-2; weak D call: TRBD1 (6 bases). CDR1 SEHNR and CDR2 FQNEAQ come from the germline V gene (reference sequence). Deletions cut 3 bases from V and 5 bases from J, with 16 bases between. This CDR3 spans 15 amino acids.

The V call is TRBV5-6, the J call TRBJ1-1; D is possibly TRBD1 (5 bases). V was clipped by 2 bases and J by 11 bases, with 10 bases between them. The CDR3 has 11 amino acids. The germline CDR1 and CDR2 sequences are SGHDT and YYEEEE. DNA for the CDR3: TGTGCCAGCAGCTTCTCAGGGATCGCTTTCTTT. It encodes CASSFSGIAFF.